The rows below give T cell receptor beta chains drawn from one sample of a study of cytomegalovirus exposure and HLA in healthy donors. Clones were sequenced by immunoSEQ multiplex PCR, and TCRdb holds only the in-frame ones, with some missing. Of some 130,000 clones listed, 75% to 90% are singletons. The sample taken for sequencing was PBMCs. Receptor source: a woman between 50 and 59 years old in good health and CMV-seropositive. CDR3s include the opening cysteine and the closing phenylalanine or tryptophan. A D gene is named only where the DNA matches it firmly. Expanded clones get a size class; other rows say once, few or many, or leave the size out.

cdr3_aa	cdr3_nt	d_call	v_call	j_call	clone_size
CASSLSTGSNQPQHF	TGTGCCAGCAGTTTATCGACAGGGAGCAATCAGCCCCAGCATTTT	TRBD1	TRBV27	TRBJ1-5	.
CASSSLLVTSGESYYEQYF	TGTGCCAGCAGCTCCCTTCTCGTTACTAGCGGGGAATCCTATTACGAGCAGTACTTC	TRBD2	TRBV7-8	TRBJ2-7	.
CASSPLTDTTANYGYTF	TGTGCCAGTAGTCCACTGACGGACACAACGGCTAACTATGGCTACACCTTC	.	TRBV19	TRBJ1-2	.
CASSLGGREDTQYF	TGTGCCAGCAGCTTGGGAGGACGGGAGGATACGCAGTATTTT	.	TRBV7-3	TRBJ2-3	.
CAGQDRTNTGELFF	TGTGCCGGACAGGACAGGACCAACACCGGGGAGCTGTTTTTT	TRBD1	TRBV27	TRBJ2-2	.
CASSQDLGLAGGGNEQFF	TGCGCCAGCAGCCAAGATTTGGGACTAGCGGGAGGGGGCAATGAGCAGTTCTTC	TRBD2	TRBV4-1	TRBJ2-1	.
CASSLFSGYTEAFF	TGTGCCAGCAGCTTATTTTCAGGGTACACTGAAGCTTTCTTT	.	TRBV7-8	TRBJ1-1	.
CASSAAGTLSYEQYF	TGCGCCAGCAGCGCAGCCGGGACACTCTCCTACGAGCAGTACTTC	.	TRBV5-1	TRBJ2-7	few
CASSMTGAAYEQYF	TGCGCCAGCAGCATGACAGGGGCGGCCTACGAGCAGTACTTC	TRBD1	TRBV5-1	TRBJ2-7	.
CASSHTDTQYF	TGTGCCAGCAGTCATACAGATACGCAGTATTTT	.	TRBV28	TRBJ2-3	.